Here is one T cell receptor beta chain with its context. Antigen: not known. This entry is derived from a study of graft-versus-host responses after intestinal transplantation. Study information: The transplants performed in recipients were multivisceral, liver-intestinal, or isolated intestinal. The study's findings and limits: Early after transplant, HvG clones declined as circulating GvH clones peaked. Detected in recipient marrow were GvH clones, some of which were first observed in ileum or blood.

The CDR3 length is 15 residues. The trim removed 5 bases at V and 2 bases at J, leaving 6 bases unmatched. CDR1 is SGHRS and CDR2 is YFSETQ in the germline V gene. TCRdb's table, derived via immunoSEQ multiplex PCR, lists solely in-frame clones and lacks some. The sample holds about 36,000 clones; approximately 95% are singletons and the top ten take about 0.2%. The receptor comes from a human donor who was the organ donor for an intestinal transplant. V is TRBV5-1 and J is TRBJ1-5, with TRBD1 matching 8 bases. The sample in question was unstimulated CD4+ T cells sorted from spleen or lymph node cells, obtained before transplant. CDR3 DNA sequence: TGCGCCAGCAGTCCAGGGGGCGCGGGCAATCAGCCCCAGCATTTT. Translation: CASSPGGAGNQPQHF.